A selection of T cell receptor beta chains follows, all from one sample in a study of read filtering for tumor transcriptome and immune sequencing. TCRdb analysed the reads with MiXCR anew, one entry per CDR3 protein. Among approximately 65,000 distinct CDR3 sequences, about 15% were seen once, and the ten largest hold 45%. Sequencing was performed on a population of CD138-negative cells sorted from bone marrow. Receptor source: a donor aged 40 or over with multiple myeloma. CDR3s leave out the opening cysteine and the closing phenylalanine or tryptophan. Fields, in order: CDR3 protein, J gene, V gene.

cdr3_aa: ASSLLGTLNTEAF
j_call: TRBJ1-1
v_call: TRBV7-8

cdr3_aa: ASKKGQVTREQY
j_call: TRBJ2-7
v_call: TRBV2

cdr3_aa: ATSDSNARQGVNQPQH
j_call: TRBJ1-5
v_call: TRBV24-1

cdr3_aa: ASSAGDNQPQH
j_call: TRBJ1-5
v_call: TRBV25-1

cdr3_aa: ASSLADWGGPSWDSEQF
j_call: TRBJ2-1
v_call: TRBV7-9

cdr3_aa: ASSLSGGHSGANVLT
j_call: TRBJ2-6
v_call: TRBV7-3

cdr3_aa: ASIAAPYEQY
j_call: TRBJ2-7
v_call: TRBV6-2/TRBV6-3

cdr3_aa: ASSSPALADTQY
j_call: TRBJ2-3
v_call: TRBV7-2

cdr3_aa: ASSLIPLGQGEMNTEAF
j_call: TRBJ1-1
v_call: TRBV7-9

cdr3_aa: ASSQDPRSPLH
j_call: TRBJ1-6
v_call: TRBV14

cdr3_aa: ASSGGTGVNTEAF
j_call: TRBJ1-1
v_call: TRBV9